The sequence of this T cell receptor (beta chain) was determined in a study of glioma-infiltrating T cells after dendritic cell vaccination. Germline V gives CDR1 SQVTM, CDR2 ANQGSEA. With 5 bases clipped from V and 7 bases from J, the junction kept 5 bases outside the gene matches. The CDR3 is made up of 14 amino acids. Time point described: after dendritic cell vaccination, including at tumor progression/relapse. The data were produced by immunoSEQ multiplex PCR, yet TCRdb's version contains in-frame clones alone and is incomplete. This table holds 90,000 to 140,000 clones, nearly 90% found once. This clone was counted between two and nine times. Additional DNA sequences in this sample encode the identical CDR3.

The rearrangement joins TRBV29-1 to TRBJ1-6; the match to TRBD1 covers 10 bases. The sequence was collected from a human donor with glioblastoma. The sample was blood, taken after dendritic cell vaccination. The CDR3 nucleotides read TGCAGCGTTCGGGACAGGGGAAACAATTCACCCCTCCACTTT. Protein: CSVRDRGNNSPLHF.